Listed below are T cell receptor beta chains from one sample, sequenced in a study of T cell repertoires in cytomegalovirus infection. Antigen specificity for these receptors is unknown. TCRdb reanalysed the reads using MiXCR and keeps one entry per CDR3 protein. The table has more than 250,000 distinct CDR3 sequences, just under 25% seen once. The input for sequencing was cultured PBMCs, taken from culture after CMV antigen stimulation. The receptors were gathered from a human donor in good health (CMV status not recorded). Some clones in this sample may be carry-over from other donors' samples. CDR3s include the opening cysteine and the closing phenylalanine or tryptophan. A D gene is named only where the DNA matches it firmly. Clone size is given for some rows only: seen once, a few or many times, or a class if the clone is expanded.

D | size | J | V | DNA | CDR3
TRBD1 | - | TRBJ2-1 | TRBV27 | TGTGCCAGCAGCCCCCATAGGGGGCAGGTCAATGAGCAGTTCTTC | CASSPHRGQVNEQFF
- | - | TRBJ1-2 | TRBV6-1 | TGTGCCAGCACCAAAACAGCGAACTATGGCTACACCTTC | CASTKTANYGYTF
TRBD2 | many | TRBJ2-7 | TRBV7-2 | TGTGCCAGCAGCGGGGGGGGACTAGCGGGCTCCCCTAGGTACGAGCAGTACTTC | CASSGGGLAGSPRYEQYF
TRBD2 | few | TRBJ2-1 | TRBV6-2/TRBV6-3 | TGTGCCAGCAGTTGGCTAGCGGGAGACCCCAACAATGAGCAGTTCTTC | CASSWLAGDPNNEQFF
TRBD2 | - | TRBJ2-1 | TRBV6-2/TRBV6-3 | TGTGCCAGCAGTTACCCCTTTGGTAGCGGGGATAGCTCCTACAATGAGCAGTTCTTC | CASSYPFGSGDSSYNEQFF
- | few | TRBJ1-1 | TRBV12-3/TRBV12-4 | TGTGCCAGCAGTTCAACGTCCGGAGGCAACACTGAAGCTTTCTTT | CASSSTSGGNTEAFF
- | - | TRBJ2-1 | TRBV4-3 | TGCGCCAGCAGCCAAGTCTCGGGAGATAGGCATGAGCAGTTCTTC | CASSQVSGDRHEQFF
- | few | TRBJ2-7 | TRBV28 | TGTGCCGCAGAGGGAGTTGAGGGGCAGTACTTC | CAAEGVEGQYF
- | - | TRBJ2-5 | TRBV5-1 | TGCGCCAGCAGCTTGGTTGGCAGGGCGGAGACCCAGTACTTC | CASSLVGRAETQYF
- | - | TRBJ2-1 | TRBV27 | TGTGCCAGCGGCGGCGACGGAACCTACAATGAGCAGTTCTTC | CASGGDGTYNEQFF
TRBD2 | - | TRBJ2-2 | TRBV20-1 | TGCAGTGTGGCGGGACTAGCGGGAGCCGTGAACACCGGGGAGCTGTTTTTT | CSVAGLAGAVNTGELFF
TRBD2 | - | TRBJ2-5 | TRBV10-3 | TGTGCCATCAGTGAGTCCCGACTAGCGTCCCAAGAGACCCAGTACTTC | CAISESRLASQETQYF
TRBD2 | few | TRBJ2-1 | TRBV11-2 | TGTGCCAGCAGGGGCCTAGCGGGAGGGTACAATGAGCAGTTCTTC | CASRGLAGGYNEQFF
TRBD2 | few | TRBJ2-2 | TRBV19 | TGTGCCAGTACCCCGAGGGAGGGGAGCACCGGGGAGCTGTTTTTT | CASTPREGSTGELFF
TRBD1 | - | TRBJ1-2 | TRBV7-2 | TGTGCCAGCAGCTGGGACAGACTAAACTATGGCTACACCTTC | CASSWDRLNYGYTF
- | many | TRBJ1-1 | TRBV7-8 | TGTGCCAGCAGCTTAGTGCCGAACACTGAAGCTTTCTTT | CASSLVPNTEAFF
- | - | TRBJ2-3 | TRBV20-1 | TGCAGTGCTAGAGATCCGACTAGGTCTACAGATACGCAGTATTTT | CSARDPTRSTDTQYF
- | many | TRBJ1-3 | TRBV7-2 | TGTGCCAGCAGCTTAGGGGGTCCTAGTTTCTCTGGAAACACCATATATTTT | CASSLGGPSFSGNTIYF
- | few | TRBJ2-2 | TRBV6-2/TRBV6-3 | TGTGCCAGCAGTTACCTGCCAGGCGGGTCGAACACCGGGGAGCTGTTTTTT | CASSYLPGGSNTGELFF
TRBD2 | - | TRBJ2-7 | TRBV6-2/TRBV6-3 | TGTGCCAGCGTGGGGACTAGCTTCTACGAGCAGTACTTC | CASVGTSFYEQYF
TRBD1 | - | TRBJ1-5 | TRBV6-1 | TGTGCCAGCACCCCGCCCCGGACAGGGAAAGCAAATCAGCCCCAGCATTTT | CASTPPRTGKANQPQHF
- | few | TRBJ1-4 | TRBV7-2 | TGTGCCAGCAGCTTAGCGTTTCGGCGGACTAATGAAAAACTGTTTTTT | CASSLAFRRTNEKLFF
- | - | TRBJ2-1 | TRBV7-2 | TGTGCCAGCAGCTTAGCTAGCGCCTTAATAAATGAGCAGTTCTTC | CASSLASALINEQFF
- | few | TRBJ2-1 | TRBV19 | TGTGCCAGTAGTTACTCAGACAACTACAATGAGCAGTTCTTC | CASSYSDNYNEQFF
- | - | TRBJ2-5 | TRBV7-2 | TGTGCCAGCAACTGGGGGCTTGAAGAGACCCAGTACTTC | CASNWGLEETQYF
- | - | TRBJ1-2 | TRBV2 | TGTGCCAGCAGTCAATCACGCACGGCTAACTATGGCTACACCTTC | CASSQSRTANYGYTF
TRBD2 | few | TRBJ2-7 | TRBV7-9 | TGTGCCAGCAGCCCCGGGGGGACTGGGACCTACGAGCAGTACTTC | CASSPGGTGTYEQYF
- | few | TRBJ1-2 | TRBV7-2 | TGTGCCAGCACCCAAAGACAGGATTCAGCTATAAAGGGCTACACCTTC | CASTQRQDSAIKGYTF
TRBD2 | few | TRBJ2-2 | TRBV6-2/TRBV6-3 | TGTGCCAGCAGCCGACTAGCGGCCGGGGAGCTGTTTTTT | CASSRLAAGELFF
TRBD2 | - | TRBJ2-1 | TRBV29-1 | TGCAGCGTTAGACGGACTAGCGGGAGGAGTGGTGAGCAGTTCTTC | CSVRRTSGRSGEQFF
- | - | TRBJ2-2 | TRBV7-3 | TGTGCCAGCAGCTTAATGTCGGGACTCCTAAGCACCGGGGAGCTGTTTTTT | CASSLMSGLLSTGELFF
- | - | TRBJ2-1 | TRBV4-3 | TGCGCCAGCAGCCAAGATCCCATCGGGACTCCTAACAATGAGCAGTTCTTC | CASSQDPIGTPNNEQFF
TRBD2 | many | TRBJ2-5 | TRBV7-2 | TGTGCCAGCAGCTTAGGGACTAGCGGGGGGCAAGAGACCCAGTACTTC | CASSLGTSGGQETQYF
TRBD2 | few | TRBJ2-7 | TRBV11-1 | TGTGCCAGCAGCCGACTAGCGGAGAGAACCTACGAGCAGTACTTC | CASSRLAERTYEQYF
TRBD2 | few | TRBJ2-2 | TRBV11-3 | TGTGCCAGCAGCTTAGACCTACAACTAGCGGGATTGCCGTACGGGGAGCTGTTTTTT | CASSLDLQLAGLPYGELFF
TRBD1 | few | TRBJ1-1 | TRBV11-3 | TGTGCCAGCAGCTTAGATTCGACAGGGGGTGAAGCTTTCTTT | CASSLDSTGGEAFF
- | - | TRBJ1-1 | TRBV12-3/TRBV12-4 | TGTGCCAGCAGTTTCAATCCCAGGATGAACACTGAAGCTTTCTTT | CASSFNPRMNTEAFF
TRBD2 | - | TRBJ2-4 | TRBV10-2 | TGCGCCAGCAGTGATCAGACTAGCGGGAGCGCAAACATTCAGTACTTC | CASSDQTSGSANIQYF
TRBD2 | few | TRBJ2-4 | TRBV5-4 | TGTGCCAGCAGCACCGGGACTAGCGGGTTAGGAGCCAAAAACATTCAGTACTTC | CASSTGTSGLGAKNIQYF
- | - | TRBJ2-2 | TRBV20-1 | TGCAGTGCTAGGGGACTCCTCAACACCGGGGAGCTGTTTTTT | CSARGLLNTGELFF
TRBD2 | many | TRBJ2-3 | TRBV11-2 | TGTGCCAGCAGCGCCGGACTAGCGGGAGGAAACACAGATACGCAGTATTTT | CASSAGLAGGNTDTQYF
- | - | TRBJ1-1 | TRBV6-5 | TGTGCCAGCAGTGTCGACGGGGGGACTGAAGCTTTCTTT | CASSVDGGTEAFF
- | - | TRBJ2-3 | TRBV19 | TGTGCCAGTAGTATAGGGGGCGCAGATTTCAGTACGCAGTATTTT | CASSIGGADFSTQYF
- | few | TRBJ1-1 | TRBV12-3/TRBV12-4 | TGTGCCAGCAAGCCCGGACACTCAAACACTGAAGCTTTCTTT | CASKPGHSNTEAFF
TRBD1 | few | TRBJ1-2 | TRBV7-2 | TGTGCCAGCAGCTTAAAGCGACAGGGGGCGCGGGACTATGGCTACACCTTC | CASSLKRQGARDYGYTF
- | few | TRBJ2-3 | TRBV12-3/TRBV12-4 | TGTGCCAGCAGCCCTTTTGTGGATACGCAGTATTTT | CASSPFVDTQYF
TRBD1 | medium-sized | TRBJ1-4 | TRBV7-2 | TGTGCCAGCAGCTTAGTGGGACAGGTTGGAGAAAAACTGTTTTTT | CASSLVGQVGEKLFF
- | - | TRBJ2-3 | TRBV7-2 | TGTGCCAGCAGCATACCTCCGGGACTCAGCACAGATACGCAGTATTTT | CASSIPPGLSTDTQYF